This section outlines one T cell receptor (beta chain) sequence together with its context. The entry originates in a study of blood T cell repertoires in COVID-19. Study context: Nucleic acid was either cDNA or gDNA, and it came from T cells, B-cell-depleted T cells, or PBMCs.

Germline-derived CDR1 and CDR2 are KGHSH and LQKENI. CDR3 size: 17 residues. J was trimmed by 7 bases and V by 4 bases; bases with no gene match: 8. Original processing notes: Estimation of nucleated cell counts was performed using reference gene primer amplification. Repertoires were generated with immunoSEQ multiplex PCR, while TCRdb's copy carries only in-frame clones and drops some. Clone size and V and J calls were adopted from that table, with D and trimming inferred from the DNA. This sample has about 110,000 clones, with about 72% found just once. The clonotype originates from a woman aged 60-75 years with acute or convalescent COVID-19. This chain uses TRBV18 with TRBJ1-6, with 12 bases that match TRBD1. Material for sequencing was peripheral blood. CDR3 in DNA: TGTGCCAGCTCACAAACCGGGACAGGGGGCGAGAATTCACCCCTCCACTTT. It specifies CASSQTGTGGENSPLHF.